These 3 T cell receptor beta chains share one sample of origin, sequenced in a study of shared clonotypes between healthy human individuals. Data came from immunoSEQ multiplex PCR; TCRdb stores just in-frame clones and leaves some out. This table holds approximately 100,000 clones, less than 75% found once. Specimen: memory CD8+ T cells sorted from blood. Described subset: CD45RO+ cells pooled with CCR7-negative TemRA cells. These receptors were collected from a woman aged 25 to 39 in good health.

This chain links TRBV7-2 with TRBJ2-2; 9 bases align to TRBD1. Germline V CDR1 and CDR2: SGHTA, FQGNSA. This CDR3 has 16 residues. Trimming at V came to 5 bases and at J to 7 bases, leaving 11 bases not matched to a gene. The CDR3 protein is CASSPTLQGAGGELFF. In DNA, the CDR3 is TGTGCCAGCAGCCCCACTCTACAGGGGGCGGGCGGGGAGCTGTTTTTT.

This clone was counted once. The CDR3 reads CASSSNLAVGETQYF. The CDR3 nucleotides read TGTGCCAGCAGCTCAAACCTAGCGGTTGGAGAGACCCAGTACTTC. V usage is TRBV7-6 and J usage is TRBJ2-5, with 7 bases fitting TRBD2. CDR1 and CDR2 from the germline V gene are SGHVS and FNYEAQ. The CDR3 is 15 residues long. Germline trimming cut 4 bases from V and 4 bases from J; bases unmatched to any gene: 9.

V usage is TRBV28 and J usage is TRBJ2-3, with a possible D match to TRBD2 (6 bases). Germline values: CDR1 MDHEN, CDR2 SYDVKM. Trimming removed 3 bases at V and 0 bases at J, with 13 bases between. The CDR3 totals 16 residues. CDR3 region: CASSFPSASSTDTQYF. The DNA for the CDR3 is TGTGCCAGCAGTTTTCCTAGCGCCTCTAGCACAGATACGCAGTATTTT.